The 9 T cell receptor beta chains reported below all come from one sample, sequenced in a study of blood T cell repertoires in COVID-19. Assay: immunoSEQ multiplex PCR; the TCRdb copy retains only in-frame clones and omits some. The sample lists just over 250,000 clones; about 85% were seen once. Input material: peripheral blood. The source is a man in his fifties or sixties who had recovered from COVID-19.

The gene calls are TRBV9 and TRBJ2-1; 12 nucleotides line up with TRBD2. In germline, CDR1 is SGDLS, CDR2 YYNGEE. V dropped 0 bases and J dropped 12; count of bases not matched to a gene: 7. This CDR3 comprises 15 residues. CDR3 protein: CASSVDLAGGPVQFF. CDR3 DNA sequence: TGTGCCAGCAGCGTAGACCTAGCGGGGGGGCCGGTGCAGTTCTTC.

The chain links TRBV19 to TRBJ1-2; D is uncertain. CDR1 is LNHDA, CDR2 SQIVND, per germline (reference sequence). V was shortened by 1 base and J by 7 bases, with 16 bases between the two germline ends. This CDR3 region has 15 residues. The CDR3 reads CASSIGKAVNGGYTF. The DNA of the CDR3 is TGTGCCAGTAGTATAGGAAAAGCGGTGAATGGTGGCTACACCTTC.

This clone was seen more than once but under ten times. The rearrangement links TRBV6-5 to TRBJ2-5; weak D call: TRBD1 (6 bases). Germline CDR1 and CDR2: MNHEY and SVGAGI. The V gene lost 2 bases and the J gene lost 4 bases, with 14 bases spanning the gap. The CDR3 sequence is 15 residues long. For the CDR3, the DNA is TGTGCCAGCAGTTACCTTCACAGGGAAGGAGAGACCCAGTACTTC. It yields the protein CASSYLHREGETQYF.

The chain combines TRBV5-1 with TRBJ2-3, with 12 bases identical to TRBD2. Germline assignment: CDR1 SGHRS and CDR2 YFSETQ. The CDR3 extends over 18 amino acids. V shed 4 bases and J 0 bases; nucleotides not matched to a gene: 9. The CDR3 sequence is CASSAASGGAPSTDTQYF. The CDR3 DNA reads TGCGCCAGCAGCGCGGCTAGCGGGGGGGCCCCTAGCACAGATACGCAGTATTTT. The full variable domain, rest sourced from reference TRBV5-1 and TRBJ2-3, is KAGVTQTPRYLIKTRGQQVTLSCSPISGHRSVSWYQQTPGQGLQFLFEYFSETQRNKGNFPGRFSGRQFSNSRSEMNVSTLELGDSALYLCASSAASGGAPSTDTQYFGPGTRLTVL.

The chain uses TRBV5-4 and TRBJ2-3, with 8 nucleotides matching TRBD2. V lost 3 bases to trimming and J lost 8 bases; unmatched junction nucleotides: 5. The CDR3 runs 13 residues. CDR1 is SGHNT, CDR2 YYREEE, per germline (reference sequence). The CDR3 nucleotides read TGTGCCAGCAGCTCCGGGGGGGCCTTTACGCAGTATTTT. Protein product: CASSSGGAFTQYF.

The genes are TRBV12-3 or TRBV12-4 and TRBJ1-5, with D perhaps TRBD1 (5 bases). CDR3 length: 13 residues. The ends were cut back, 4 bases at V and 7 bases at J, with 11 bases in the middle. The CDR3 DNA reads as TGTGCCAGCAGTTCTGCGGGGGAGCAGCCCCAGCATTTT. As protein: CASSSAGEQPQHF.

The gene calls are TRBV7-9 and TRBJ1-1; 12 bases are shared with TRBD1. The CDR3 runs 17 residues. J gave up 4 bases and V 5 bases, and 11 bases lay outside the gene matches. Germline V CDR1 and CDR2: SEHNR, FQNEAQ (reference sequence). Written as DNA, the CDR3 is TGTGCCAGCAGCCCACCCGGGACAGGGGGCCTGGGCACTGAAGCTTTCTTT. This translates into CASSPPGTGGLGTEAFF.

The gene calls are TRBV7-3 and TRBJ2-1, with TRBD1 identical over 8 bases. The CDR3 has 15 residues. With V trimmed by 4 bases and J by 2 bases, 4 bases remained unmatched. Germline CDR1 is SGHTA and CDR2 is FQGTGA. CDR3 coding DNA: TGTGCCAGCAGCTGGGACAGGCGAACCTACAATGAGCAGTTCTTC. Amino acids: CASSWDRRTYNEQFF.

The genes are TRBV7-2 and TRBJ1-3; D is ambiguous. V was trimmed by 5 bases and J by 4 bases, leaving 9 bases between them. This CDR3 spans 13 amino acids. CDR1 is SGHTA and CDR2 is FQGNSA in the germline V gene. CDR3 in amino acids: CASSPMTGNTIYF. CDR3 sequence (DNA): TGTGCCAGCAGCCCTATGACAGGAAACACCATATATTTT.